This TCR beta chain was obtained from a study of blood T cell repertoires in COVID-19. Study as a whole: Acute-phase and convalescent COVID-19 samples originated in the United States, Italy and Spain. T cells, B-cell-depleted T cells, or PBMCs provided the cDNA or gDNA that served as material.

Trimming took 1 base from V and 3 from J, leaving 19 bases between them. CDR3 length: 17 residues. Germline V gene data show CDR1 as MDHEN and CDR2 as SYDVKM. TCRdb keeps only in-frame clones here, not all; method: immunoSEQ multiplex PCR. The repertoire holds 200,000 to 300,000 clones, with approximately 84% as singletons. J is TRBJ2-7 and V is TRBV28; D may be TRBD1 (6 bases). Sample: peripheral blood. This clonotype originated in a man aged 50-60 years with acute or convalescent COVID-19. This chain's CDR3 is CASSLSLPGHSVYEQYF. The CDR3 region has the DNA TGTGCCAGCAGTTTATCCCTCCCGGGACATTCAGTCTACGAGCAGTACTTC.